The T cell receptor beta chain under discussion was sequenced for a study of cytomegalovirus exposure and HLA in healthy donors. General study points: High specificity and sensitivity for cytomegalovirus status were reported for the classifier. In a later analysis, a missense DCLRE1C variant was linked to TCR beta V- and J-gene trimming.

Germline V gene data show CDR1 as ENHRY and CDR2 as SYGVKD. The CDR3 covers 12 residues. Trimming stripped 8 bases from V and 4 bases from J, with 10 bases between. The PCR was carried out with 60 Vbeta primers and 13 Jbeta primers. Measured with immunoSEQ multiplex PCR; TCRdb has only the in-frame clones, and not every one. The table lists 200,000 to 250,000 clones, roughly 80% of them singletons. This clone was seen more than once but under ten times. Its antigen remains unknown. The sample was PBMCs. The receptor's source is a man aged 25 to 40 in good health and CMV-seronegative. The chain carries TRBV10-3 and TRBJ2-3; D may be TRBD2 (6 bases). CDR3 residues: CAIGGTPDTQYF. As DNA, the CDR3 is TGTGCCATCGGAGGGACTCCAGATACGCAGTATTTT.